This T cell receptor beta chain emerged from a study of T-cell reconstitution after alpha-beta-depleted transplantation in children. Unique molecular identifiers tagged the TCRbeta library. TCRdb recomputed calls from the PCR reads with MiXCR, one row per CDR3 protein. In the table there are 420,000 or so distinct CDR3 sequences, roughly 10% of which are singletons. The CDR3 is 15 amino acids. V was trimmed by 6 bases and J by 3 bases, leaving 16 bases between them. Germline V CDR1 and CDR2: SGDLS, YYNGEE. This clonotype was observed a handful of times. The V gene is TRBV9, the J gene TRBJ2-1; TRBD2 is a possible D gene (5 bases). Sequenced here: PBMCs from the stem cell graft donor, sampled from the stem cell graft. This TCR was sampled from a human donor who donated a stem cell graft to a child with acute myeloid leukemia. CDR3 sequence (DNA): TGTGCCAGCAATAGTGGAAGCGGTCTCTACAATGAGCAGTTCTTC. This translates into CASNSGSGLYNEQFF.